The present entry profiles one TCR beta chain with its context. The antigen remains unidentified. Profiled with immunoSEQ multiplex PCR; TCRdb holds only in-frame clones, not every one. Of 84,000 or so clones listed, over 75% are singletons. This sample is drawn from a study of identifying expanded T cells in peripheral blood. The study, taken as a whole, reports: Technical replicates showed about 1.2 changed clones; roughly two weeks about 16; four weeks 19.

This TCR was recovered from a person between 18 and 75 years old in good health. The sample was blood.

Written as DNA, the CDR3 is TGTGCCAGCAGCTTAGCGCAGGGGAACACTGAAGCTTTCTTT. Protein sequence: CASSLAQGNTEAFF. The chain is built from TRBV7-2 and TRBJ1-1, with D possibly matching TRBD1 (5 bases). The CDR3 is 14 residues long. Between the trimmed V and J ends, which lost 0 bases and 1 base, there was a span of 6 bases. CDR1 and CDR2 from the germline V gene are SGHTA and FQGNSA.